The sequence of this TCR beta chain was determined in a study of cytomegalovirus exposure and HLA in healthy donors. Study-level points and caveats: According to reports, the classifier identified cytomegalovirus status with high specificity and sensitivity.

Germline lookup yields CDR1 SGHTS and CDR2 YDEGEE. V was shortened by 5 bases and J by 5 bases, with 16 bases between the two germline ends. The CDR3 is 15 amino acids. Both 60 Vbeta primers and 13 Jbeta primers went into the PCR. The method was immunoSEQ multiplex PCR; TCRdb's version includes in-frame clones alone and lacks a portion of them. The sample's table shows approximately 150,000 clones. As for this clone: What it binds is not known.

The sequenced material came from PBMCs. The chain recombines TRBV5-8 with TRBJ1-4; D is possibly TRBD1 (6 bases). This receptor was taken from a woman under 30 in good health and CMV-seronegative. The CDR3 DNA is TGTGCCAGCAGACCTGAAGTAGGGGGAAATGAAAAACTGTTTTTT. Translating gives CASRPEVGGNEKLFF.